The 9 T cell receptor beta chains given below trace back to one sample, sequenced in a study of blood T cell repertoires in COVID-19 (dated by TCRdb to about 2020). The library was prepared using the immunoSEQ multiplex PCR assay. TCRdb mirrors the immuneACCESS table, restricted to in-frame sequences. Some clones are absent from its copies; in checked studies, under half trace to an unresolved V gene, and the reason for the others is unknown. The sample records about 200,000 clones, over 75% of which are singletons. The top ten hold around 0.5% of the sample. Sequenced sample: peripheral blood. Source of these receptors: a man aged 50 or older with acute or convalescent COVID-19.

The chain carries TRBV3-1 (or the pseudogene TRBV3-2) and TRBJ2-7, with a weak D call TRBD2 (6 bases). V was shortened by 6 bases and J by 3 bases, with 18 bases between the two germline ends. Germline assignment: CDR1 LGHDT and CDR2 YNNKEL (reference sequence). The CDR3 is 15 amino acids. Here the CDR3 reads CASSPPGLRDYEQYF. The CDR3 DNA sequence: TGTGCCAGCAGTCCACCGGGACTCAGAGACTACGAGCAGTACTTC.

This chain connects TRBV15 to TRBJ2-7, with D possibly TRBD2 on 6 matching bases. Per germline, CDR1 LNHNV and CDR2 YYDKDF (reference sequence). This CDR3 has 15 residues. Trimming cost V 2 bases and J 2 bases, with 13 bases left between them. CDR3 nucleotides: TGTGCCACCAGCAGACCGGGACTGCCGCCCTACGAGCAGTACTTC. Translation gives CATSRPGLPPYEQYF.

The chain employs TRBV27 and TRBJ2-1; 10 positions match TRBD2. Germline CDR1 and CDR2: MNHEY and SMNVEV (reference sequence). This CDR3 is 17 amino acids long. V gave up 6 bases and J gave up 0 bases; unmatched junction bases: 8. CDR3 bases: TGTGCCAGCAGCCGCGGACTAGCGGTTTCCTCCTACAATGAGCAGTTCTTC. Translation gives CASSRGLAVSSYNEQFF.

The rearrangement links TRBV28 to TRBJ1-5; 8 nucleotides align to TRBD1. The CDR3 loop spans 21 amino acids. Germline assignment: CDR1 MDHEN and CDR2 SYDVKM. The V and J ends lost 5 bases and 4 bases, in that order; junction bases with no gene match: 25. Written as DNA, the CDR3 is TGTGCCAGCAGTCCCGGGACAGGACAAACCACAAATAGGAAACGGAATCAGCCCCAGCATTTT. Its translation is CASSPGTGQTTNRKRNQPQHF.

This chain uses TRBV2 with TRBJ2-1; 8 bases fit TRBD2. Germline CDR1 SNHLY, CDR2 FYNNEI. The V gene end was trimmed by 9 bases and the J gene end by 9 bases; junction bases not matched to a gene: 10. This CDR3 contains 13 residues. CDR3 region: CASPGLVVSEQFF. The CDR3 nucleotides are TGTGCCAGTCCGGGACTAGTAGTATCTGAGCAGTTCTTC.

The V and J genes are TRBV28 and TRBJ1-5; TRBD1 matches 8 bases. The CDR3 has 16 amino acids. The V gene end was trimmed by 7 bases and the J gene end by 4 bases; junction bases not matched to a gene: 12. Germline V lookup: CDR1 MDHEN, CDR2 SYDVKM. CDR3 sequence reads: CASTSMATGANQPQHF. The CDR3 DNA is TGTGCCAGCACCTCTATGGCGACAGGGGCTAATCAGCCCCAGCATTTT.

V gene TRBV13 combines with J gene TRBJ1-3; no firm D call. Germline V CDR1 and CDR2: PRHDT, FYEKMQ (reference sequence). The germline V and J ends were trimmed by 5 bases and 3 bases, with 11 bases remaining between them. The CDR3 extends over 14 amino acids. DNA of the CDR3: TGTGCCAGCAGCCCCACATACATTGGAAACACCATATATTTT. Amino acid sequence: CASSPTYIGNTIYF.

The chain combines TRBV4-1 with TRBJ2-6; D possibly corresponds to TRBD2 (6 bases). Germline values: CDR1 MGHRA, CDR2 YSYEKL. The ends were cut back, 0 bases at V and 5 bases at J, with 14 bases in the middle. The CDR3 loop spans 17 amino acids. The CDR3: CASSQDRESSWANVLTF. The CDR3 DNA reads as TGCGCCAGCAGCCAAGATCGGGAGTCCTCGTGGGCCAACGTCCTGACTTTC.

This chain's CDR3 is CASSVDGNRAGELFF. The CDR3, as DNA: TGTGCCAGCAGCGTAGACGGGAACAGGGCCGGGGAGCTGTTTTTT. The rearrangement links TRBV9 to TRBJ2-2, with a tentative D call TRBD1 (6 bases). With 0 bases removed from V and 6 bases from J, the gap between germline ends came to 12 bases. Looked up from germline, CDR1 is SGDLS and CDR2 is YYNGEE. The CDR3 spans 15 residues.